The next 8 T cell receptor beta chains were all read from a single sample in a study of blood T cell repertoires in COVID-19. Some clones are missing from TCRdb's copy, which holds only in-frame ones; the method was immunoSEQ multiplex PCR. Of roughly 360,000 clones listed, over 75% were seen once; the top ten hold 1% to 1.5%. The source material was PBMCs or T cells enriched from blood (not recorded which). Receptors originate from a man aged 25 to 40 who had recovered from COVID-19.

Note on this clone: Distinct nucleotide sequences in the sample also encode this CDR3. The CDR3 protein is CASSEGRRTEAFF. The CDR3 DNA sequence: TGTGCCAGCAGTGAGGGGCGACGGACTGAAGCTTTCTTT. The chain links TRBV2 to TRBJ1-1; D may be TRBD1 (5 bases). With 3 bases removed from V and 5 bases from J, the gap between germline ends came to 10 bases. CDR3 length: 13 residues. Per germline, CDR1 SNHLY and CDR2 FYNNEI.

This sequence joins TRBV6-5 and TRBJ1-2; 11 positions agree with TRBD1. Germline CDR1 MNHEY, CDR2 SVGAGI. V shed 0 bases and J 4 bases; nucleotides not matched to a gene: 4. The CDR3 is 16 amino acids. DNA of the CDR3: TGTGCCAGCAGTTACTCTAGGACAGGGGGCCTCTATGGCTACACCTTC. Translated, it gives CASSYSRTGGLYGYTF.

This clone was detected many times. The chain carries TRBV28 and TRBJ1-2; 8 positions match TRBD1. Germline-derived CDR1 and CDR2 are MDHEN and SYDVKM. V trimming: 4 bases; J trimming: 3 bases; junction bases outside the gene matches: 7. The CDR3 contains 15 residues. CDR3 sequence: CASSSAGGADYGYTF. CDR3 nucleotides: TGTGCCAGCAGTTCGGCAGGGGGCGCCGACTATGGCTACACCTTC.

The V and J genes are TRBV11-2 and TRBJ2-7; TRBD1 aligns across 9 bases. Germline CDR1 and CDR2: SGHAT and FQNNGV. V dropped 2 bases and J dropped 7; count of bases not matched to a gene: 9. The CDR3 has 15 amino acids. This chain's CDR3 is CASSLTYGTGREQYF. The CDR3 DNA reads TGTGCCAGCAGCTTAACCTATGGGACAGGGCGAGAGCAGTACTTC.

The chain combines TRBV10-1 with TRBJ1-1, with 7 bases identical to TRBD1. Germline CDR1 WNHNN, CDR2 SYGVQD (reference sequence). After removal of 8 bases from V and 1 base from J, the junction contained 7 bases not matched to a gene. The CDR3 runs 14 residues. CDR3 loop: CASSWGQRNTEAFF. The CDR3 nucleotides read TGCGCCAGCTCCTGGGGACAGCGGAACACTGAAGCTTTCTTT.

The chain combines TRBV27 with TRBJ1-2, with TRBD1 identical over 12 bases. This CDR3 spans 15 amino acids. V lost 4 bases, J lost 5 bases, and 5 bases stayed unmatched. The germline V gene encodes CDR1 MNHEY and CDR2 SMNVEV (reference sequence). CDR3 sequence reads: CASSSGTGGTYGYTF. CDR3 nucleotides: TGTGCCAGCAGTTCGGGGACAGGGGGCACTTATGGCTACACCTTC.

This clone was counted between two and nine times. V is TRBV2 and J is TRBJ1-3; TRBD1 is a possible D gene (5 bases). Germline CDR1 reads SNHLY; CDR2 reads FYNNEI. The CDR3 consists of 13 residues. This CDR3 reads CASTGGSGNTIYF. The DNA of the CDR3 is TGTGCGTCGACGGGGGGCTCTGGAAACACCATATATTTT.

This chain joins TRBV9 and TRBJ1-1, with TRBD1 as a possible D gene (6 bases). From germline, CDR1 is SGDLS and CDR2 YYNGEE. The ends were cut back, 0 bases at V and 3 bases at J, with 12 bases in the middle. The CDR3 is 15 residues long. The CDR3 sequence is CASSVAGEGYTEAFF. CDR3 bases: TGTGCCAGCAGCGTAGCAGGGGAAGGGTACACTGAAGCTTTCTTT.